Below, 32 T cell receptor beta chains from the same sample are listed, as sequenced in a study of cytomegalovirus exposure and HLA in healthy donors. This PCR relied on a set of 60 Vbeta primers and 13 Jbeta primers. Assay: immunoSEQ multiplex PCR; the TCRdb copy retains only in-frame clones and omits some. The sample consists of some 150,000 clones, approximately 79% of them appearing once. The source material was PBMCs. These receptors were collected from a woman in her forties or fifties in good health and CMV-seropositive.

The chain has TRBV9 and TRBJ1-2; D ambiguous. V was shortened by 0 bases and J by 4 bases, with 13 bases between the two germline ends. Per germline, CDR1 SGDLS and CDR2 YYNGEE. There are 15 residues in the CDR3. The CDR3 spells CASSVEGSGSYGYTF. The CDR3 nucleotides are TGTGCCAGCAGCGTAGAGGGCAGTGGGAGCTATGGCTACACCTTC.

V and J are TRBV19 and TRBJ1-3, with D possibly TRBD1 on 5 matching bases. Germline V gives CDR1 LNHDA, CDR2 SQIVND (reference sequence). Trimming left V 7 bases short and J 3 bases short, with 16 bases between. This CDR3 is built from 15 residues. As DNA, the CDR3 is TGTGCCAGTACAACCGCAGGGTTAGGTGGAAACACCATATATTTT. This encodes CASTTAGLGGNTIYF.

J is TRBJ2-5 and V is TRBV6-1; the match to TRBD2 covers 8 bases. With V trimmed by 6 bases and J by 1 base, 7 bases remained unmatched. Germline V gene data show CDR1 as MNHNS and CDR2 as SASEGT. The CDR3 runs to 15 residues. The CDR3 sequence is CASRTLRGGQETQYF. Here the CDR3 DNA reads TGTGCCAGCAGAACTCTTCGGGGGGGCCAAGAGACCCAGTACTTC.

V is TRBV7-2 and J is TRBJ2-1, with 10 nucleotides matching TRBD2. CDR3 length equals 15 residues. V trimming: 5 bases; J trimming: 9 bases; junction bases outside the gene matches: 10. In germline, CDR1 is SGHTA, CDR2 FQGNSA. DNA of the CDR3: TGTGCCAGCAGCACTCAATTAGCGGGGGGTCGTGAGCAGTTCTTC. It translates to CASSTQLAGGREQFF.

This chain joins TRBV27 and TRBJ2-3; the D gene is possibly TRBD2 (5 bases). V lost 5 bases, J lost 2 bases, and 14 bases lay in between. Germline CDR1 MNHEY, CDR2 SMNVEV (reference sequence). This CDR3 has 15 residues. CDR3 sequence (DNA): TGTGCCAGCAGTCCCCGGGGTAGCCTCACAGATACGCAGTATTTT. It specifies CASSPRGSLTDTQYF.

CDR3: CASIGTNYNEQFF. CDR3 nucleotide sequence: TGTGCCAGCATAGGGACTAATTACAATGAGCAGTTCTTC. This rearrangement joins TRBV28 to TRBJ2-1, with 7 nucleotides matching TRBD2. V lost 7 bases to trimming and J lost 4 bases; unmatched junction nucleotides: 4. The germline CDR1 and CDR2 sequences are MDHEN and SYDVKM. The CDR3 length is 13 residues.

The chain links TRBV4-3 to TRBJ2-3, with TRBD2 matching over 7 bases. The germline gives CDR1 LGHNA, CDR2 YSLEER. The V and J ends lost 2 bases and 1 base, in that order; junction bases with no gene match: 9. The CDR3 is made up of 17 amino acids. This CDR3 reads CASSQTQAGSGTDTQYF. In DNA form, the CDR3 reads TGCGCCAGCAGCCAAACCCAAGCGGGGTCCGGCACAGATACGCAGTATTTT.

The CDR3 sequence: CASSLALSGLAGRNEQFF. The CDR3 DNA sequence: TGTGCCAGCAGCTTAGCCCTATCTGGACTAGCGGGGCGGAATGAGCAGTTCTTC. The genes are TRBV7-9 and TRBJ2-1, with TRBD2 identical over 12 bases. This CDR3 has 18 residues. J was trimmed by 7 bases and V by 0 bases; bases with no gene match: 10. The germline V gene has CDR1 SEHNR and CDR2 FQNEAQ (reference sequence).

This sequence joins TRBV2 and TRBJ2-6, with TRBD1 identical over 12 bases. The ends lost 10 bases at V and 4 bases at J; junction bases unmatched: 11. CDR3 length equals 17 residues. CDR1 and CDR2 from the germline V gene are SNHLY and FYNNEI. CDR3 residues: CATESWDRGLGANVLTF. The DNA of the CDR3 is TGTGCCACAGAGTCATGGGACAGGGGGCTCGGGGCCAACGTCCTGACTTTC.

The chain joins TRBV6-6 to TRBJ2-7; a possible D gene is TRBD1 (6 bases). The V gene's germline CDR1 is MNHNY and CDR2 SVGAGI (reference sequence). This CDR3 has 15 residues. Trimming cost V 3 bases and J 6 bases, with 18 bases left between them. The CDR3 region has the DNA TGTGCCAGCAGTTATTCAGCCCAGGGGCAGGCCGAGCAGTACTTC. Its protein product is CASSYSAQGQAEQYF.

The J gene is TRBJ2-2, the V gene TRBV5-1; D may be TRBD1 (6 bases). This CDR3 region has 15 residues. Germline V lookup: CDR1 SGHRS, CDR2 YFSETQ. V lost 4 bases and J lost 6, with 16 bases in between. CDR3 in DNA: TGCGCCAGCAGCGCAAGGGACACCGTCTCCGGGGAGCTGTTTTTT. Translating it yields CASSARDTVSGELFF.

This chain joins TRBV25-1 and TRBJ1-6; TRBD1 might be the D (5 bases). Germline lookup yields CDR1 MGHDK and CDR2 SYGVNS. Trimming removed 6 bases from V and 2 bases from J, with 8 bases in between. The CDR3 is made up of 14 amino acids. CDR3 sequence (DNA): TGTGCCAGCAGATCGACAGCCTATAATTCACCCCTCCACTTT. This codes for CASRSTAYNSPLHF.

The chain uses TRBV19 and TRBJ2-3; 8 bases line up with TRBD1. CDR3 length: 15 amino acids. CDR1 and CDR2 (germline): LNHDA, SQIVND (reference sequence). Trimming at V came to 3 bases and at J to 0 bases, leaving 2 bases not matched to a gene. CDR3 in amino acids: CASSMDRASTDTQYF. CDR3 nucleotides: TGTGCCAGTAGTATGGACAGGGCTAGCACAGATACGCAGTATTTT.

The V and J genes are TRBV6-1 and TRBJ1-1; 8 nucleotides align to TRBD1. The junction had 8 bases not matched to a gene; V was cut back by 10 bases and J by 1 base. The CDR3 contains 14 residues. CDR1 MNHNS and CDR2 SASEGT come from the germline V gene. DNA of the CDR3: TGTGCCATCACAGACAGGGGAAAGAACACTGAAGCTTTCTTT. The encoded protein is CAITDRGKNTEAFF.

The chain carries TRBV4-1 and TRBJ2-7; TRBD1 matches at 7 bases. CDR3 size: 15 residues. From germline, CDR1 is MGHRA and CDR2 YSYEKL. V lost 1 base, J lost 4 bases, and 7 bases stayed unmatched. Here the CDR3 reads CASSQGTTGSYEQYF. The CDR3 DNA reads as TGCGCCAGCAGCCAAGGGACGACAGGGAGTTACGAGCAGTACTTC.

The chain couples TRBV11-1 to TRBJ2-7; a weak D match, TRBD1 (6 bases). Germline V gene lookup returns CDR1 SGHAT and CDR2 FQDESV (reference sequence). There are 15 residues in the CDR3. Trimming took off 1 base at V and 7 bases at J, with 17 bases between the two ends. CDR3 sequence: CASSLGWTDLAEQYF. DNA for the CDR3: TGTGCCAGCAGCTTAGGGTGGACAGACCTGGCAGAGCAGTACTTC.

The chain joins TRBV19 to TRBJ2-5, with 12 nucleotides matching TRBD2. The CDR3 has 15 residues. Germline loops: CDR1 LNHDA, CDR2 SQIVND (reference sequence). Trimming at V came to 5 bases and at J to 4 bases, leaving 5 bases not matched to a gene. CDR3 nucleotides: TGTGCCAGTAGTCCTAGCGGGGGGGCGGGAGAGACCCAGTACTTC. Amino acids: CASSPSGGAGETQYF.

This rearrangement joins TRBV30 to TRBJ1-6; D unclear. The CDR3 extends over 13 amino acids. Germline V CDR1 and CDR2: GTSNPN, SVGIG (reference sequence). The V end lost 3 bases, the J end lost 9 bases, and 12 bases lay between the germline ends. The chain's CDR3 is CAWRREWGSPLHF. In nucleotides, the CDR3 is TGTGCCTGGAGGAGGGAGTGGGGTTCACCCCTCCACTTT. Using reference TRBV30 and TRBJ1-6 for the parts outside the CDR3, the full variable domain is SQTIHQWPATLVQPVGSPLSLECTVEGTSNPNLYWYRQAAGRGLQLLFYSVGIGQISSEVPQNLSASRPQDRQFILSSKKLLLSDSGFYLCAWRREWGSPLHFGNGTRLTVT.

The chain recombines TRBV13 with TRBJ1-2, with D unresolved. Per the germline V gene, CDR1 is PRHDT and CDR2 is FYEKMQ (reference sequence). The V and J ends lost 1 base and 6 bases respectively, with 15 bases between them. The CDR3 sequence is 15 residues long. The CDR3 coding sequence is TGTGCCAGCAGCTTAGTCCCCATGCCGCCGGATGGCTACACCTTC. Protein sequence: CASSLVPMPPDGYTF.

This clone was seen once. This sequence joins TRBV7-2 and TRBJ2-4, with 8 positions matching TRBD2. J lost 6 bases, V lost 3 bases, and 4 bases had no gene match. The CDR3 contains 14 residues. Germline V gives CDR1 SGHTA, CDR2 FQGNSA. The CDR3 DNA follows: TGTGCCAGCAGCTTGGGACTAGGGGGAAACATTCAGTACTTC. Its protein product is CASSLGLGGNIQYF.

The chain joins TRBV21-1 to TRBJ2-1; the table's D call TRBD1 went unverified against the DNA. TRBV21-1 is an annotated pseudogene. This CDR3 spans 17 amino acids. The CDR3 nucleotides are TGTGCCAGCAGCACCAGCTCCGACAGGGGCCTTTACAATGAGCAGTTCTTC. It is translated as CASSTSSDRGLYNEQFF.

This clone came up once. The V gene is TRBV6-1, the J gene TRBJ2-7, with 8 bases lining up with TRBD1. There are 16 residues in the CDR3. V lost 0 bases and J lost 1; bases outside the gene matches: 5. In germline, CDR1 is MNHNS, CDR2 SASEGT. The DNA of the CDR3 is TGTGCCAGCAGTGAAGCGCCTCGGACAGGGTCCTACGAGCAGTACTTC. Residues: CASSEAPRTGSYEQYF.

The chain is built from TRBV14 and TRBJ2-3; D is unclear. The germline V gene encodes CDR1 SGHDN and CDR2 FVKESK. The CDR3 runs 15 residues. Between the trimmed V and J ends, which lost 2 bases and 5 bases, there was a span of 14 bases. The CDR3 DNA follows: TGTGCCAGCAGCCAATTAAGTGGCCGAGGAGATACGCAGTATTTT. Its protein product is CASSQLSGRGDTQYF.

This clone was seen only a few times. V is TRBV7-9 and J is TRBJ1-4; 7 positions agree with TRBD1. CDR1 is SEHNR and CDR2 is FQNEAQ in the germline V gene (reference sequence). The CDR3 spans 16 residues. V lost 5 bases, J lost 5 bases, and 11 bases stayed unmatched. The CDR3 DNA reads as TGTGCCAGCAGCGAGATTCGGACAGGATCAAATGAAAAACTGTTTTTT. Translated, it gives CASSEIRTGSNEKLFF. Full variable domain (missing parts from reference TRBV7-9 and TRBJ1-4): DTGVSQNPRHKITKRGQNVTFRCDPISEHNRLYWYRQTLGQGPEFLTYFQNEAQLEKSRLLSDRFSAERPKGSFSTLEIQRTEQGDSAMYLCASSEIRTGSNEKLFFGSGTQLSVL.

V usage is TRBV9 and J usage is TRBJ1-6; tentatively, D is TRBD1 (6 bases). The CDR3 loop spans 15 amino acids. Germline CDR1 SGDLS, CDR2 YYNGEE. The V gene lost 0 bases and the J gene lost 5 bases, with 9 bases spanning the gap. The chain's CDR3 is CASSVGPGDNSPLHF. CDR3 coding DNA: TGTGCCAGCAGCGTAGGGCCAGGGGATAATTCACCCCTCCACTTT.

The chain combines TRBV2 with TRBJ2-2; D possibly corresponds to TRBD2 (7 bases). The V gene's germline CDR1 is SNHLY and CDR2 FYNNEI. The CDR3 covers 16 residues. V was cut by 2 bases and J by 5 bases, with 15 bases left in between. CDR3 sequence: CASSERGRVGTGELFF. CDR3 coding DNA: TGTGCCAGCAGTGAAAGGGGGAGGGTTGGTACCGGGGAGCTGTTTTTT.

The CDR3 loop reads CASSLGGGDGSPLHF. The CDR3 DNA is TGCGCCAGCAGCTTGGGGGGGGGAGACGGTTCACCCCTCCACTTT. The V call is TRBV5-1, the J call TRBJ1-6; D is possibly TRBD1 (5 bases). There are 15 residues in the CDR3. The V end lost 0 bases, the J end lost 9 bases, and 13 bases lay between the germline ends. Germline assignment: CDR1 SGHRS and CDR2 YFSETQ. Filled out from reference TRBV5-1 and TRBJ1-6, the complete variable domain reads KAGVTQTPRYLIKTRGQQVTLSCSPISGHRSVSWYQQTPGQGLQFLFEYFSETQRNKGNFPGRFSGRQFSNSRSEMNVSTLELGDSALYLCASSLGGGDGSPLHFGNGTRLTVT.

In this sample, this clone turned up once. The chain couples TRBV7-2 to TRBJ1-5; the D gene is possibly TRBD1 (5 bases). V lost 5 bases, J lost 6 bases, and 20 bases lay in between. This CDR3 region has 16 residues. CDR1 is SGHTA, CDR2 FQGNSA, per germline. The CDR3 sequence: CASSIAGGTGTQPQHF. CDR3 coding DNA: TGTGCCAGCAGCATCGCGGGGGGTACGGGAACTCAGCCCCAGCATTTT.

DNA of the CDR3: TGCGCCAGCAGCCAAGATCAGCGGGGGGTAAGAGATACGCAGTATTTT. As protein: CASSQDQRGVRDTQYF. This rearrangement joins TRBV4-1 to TRBJ2-3; TRBD2 aligns across 9 bases. The CDR3 contains 16 residues. Trimming took 0 bases from V and 5 from J; bases not matched to a gene: 6. CDR1 is MGHRA and CDR2 is YSYEKL in the germline V gene.

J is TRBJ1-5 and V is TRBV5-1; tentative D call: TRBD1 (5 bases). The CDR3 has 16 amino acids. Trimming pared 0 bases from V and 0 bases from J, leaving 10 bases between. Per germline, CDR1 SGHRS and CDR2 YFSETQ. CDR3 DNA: TGCGCCAGCAGCTTGGGCGGAGGGGATAGCAATCAGCCCCAGCATTTT. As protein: CASSLGGGDSNQPQHF.

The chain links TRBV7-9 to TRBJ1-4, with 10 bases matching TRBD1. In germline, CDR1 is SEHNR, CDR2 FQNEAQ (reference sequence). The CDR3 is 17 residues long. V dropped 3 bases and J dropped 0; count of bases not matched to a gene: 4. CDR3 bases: TGTGCCAGCAGCTTTGCAGGGACAGGGGCAACTAATGAAAAACTGTTTTTT. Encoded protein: CASSFAGTGATNEKLFF.

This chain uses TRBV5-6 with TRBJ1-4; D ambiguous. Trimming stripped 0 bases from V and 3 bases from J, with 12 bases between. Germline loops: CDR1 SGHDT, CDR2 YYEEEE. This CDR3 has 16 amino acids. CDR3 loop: CASSLGLPGPNEKLFF. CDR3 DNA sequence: TGTGCCAGCAGCTTGGGCCTCCCAGGCCCTAATGAAAAACTGTTTTTT.